This T cell receptor gamma chain was documented in a study of Vδ1+ human thymocytes. CDR1 and CDR2 from the germline V gene are GITISATS and ISYDGTV (reference sequence). V shed 0 bases and J 3 bases; nucleotides not matched to a gene: 5. The CDR3 length is 14 residues. Study observations and caveats: Thymic delta-chain repertoires held roughly 20% Vdelta2 sequences and few Vdelta3, despite high sort purity. Thymic TRG and TRD repertoires appeared highly polyclonal.

RNA was extracted from the cells and then reverse transcribed. Multiplex PCR used pooled V-gene forward primers and a constant-region reverse primer to amplify CDR3s. TCRdb re-processed the multiplex PCR reads using CATT. The sample has around 11,000 gamma-chain clones; 43% are singletons. This clone has more than one count but fewer than ten. What it recognizes is unknown. Other DNA sequences in the sample encode the same CDR3. The sorted cells were CD3+ Vdelta1+ Vdelta2- thymocytes from alphabeta-depleted thymus. Between about 97% and 99.6% of sorted thymocytes were Vdelta1+. Material for sequencing was Vdelta1+ gamma-delta thymocytes from the thymus. Subset described: FACS-sorted CD3+ TCRalphabeta- TCRVdelta1+ TCRVdelta2- thymocytes. The gene calls are TRGV9 and TRGJ1 or TRGJ2. This sequence originates from a boy under two years old who had congenital heart surgery. The CDR3 reads CALWEVRGYYKKLF. The DNA for the CDR3 is TGTGCCTTGTGGGAGGTGCGCGGTTATTATAAGAAACTCTTT.